These 25 T cell receptor beta chains came from one sample sequenced in a study of blood T cell repertoires in COVID-19. Assay: immunoSEQ multiplex PCR; the TCRdb copy retains only in-frame clones and omits some. Among roughly 170,000 clones, roughly 84% were seen once, and the ten largest hold 0.95% to 1.5%. Sample: peripheral blood. All receptors derive from a man aged 55-75 years who had recovered from COVID-19.

Comments on this clone: One end of the junction does not line up with germline, which may come from a read error. The rearrangement uses TRBV7-7 and TRBJ2-7, with 7 positions matching TRBD2. Germline CDR1 reads SSHAT; CDR2 reads FNYEAQ (reference sequence). The CDR3 is made up of 13 amino acids. In nucleotides, the CDR3 is TGTGCTAGCAGCCTCGCGGGGGAGCACGAGCAGTACTTC. Translating gives CASSLAGEHEQYF.

A single count supports this clone. CDR3 protein: CASSLVTAYEQYF. For the CDR3, the DNA is TGTGCCAGCAGCTTAGTAACGGCCTACGAGCAGTACTTC. The rearrangement links TRBV11-1 to TRBJ2-7; unclear D gene. The CDR3 sequence is 13 residues long. Trimming shortened V by 1 base and J by 2 bases, and 6 bases separated the two germline ends. CDR1 SGHAT and CDR2 FQDESV come from the germline V gene (reference sequence).

CDR3: CASSLQSRDRRKPYGYTF. The CDR3 nucleotides are TGTGCCAGCAGCTTGCAAAGCCGGGACAGGCGAAAACCCTATGGCTACACCTTC. This chain links TRBV5-6 with TRBJ1-2; 8 nucleotides match TRBD1. Germline trimming cut 1 base from V and 4 bases from J; bases unmatched to any gene: 15. Germline CDR1 and CDR2: SGHDT and YYEEEE. This CDR3 is 18 amino acids long.

The table lists this clone with a few counts. The chain couples TRBV28 to TRBJ1-3, with D maybe TRBD1 (5 bases). V lost 3 bases and J lost 1, with 13 bases in between. This CDR3 is built from 16 residues. The germline V gene has CDR1 MDHEN and CDR2 SYDVKM. CDR3 loop: CASSLEGEGSGNTIYF. CDR3 nucleotide sequence: TGTGCCAGCAGTTTGGAAGGGGAGGGTTCTGGAAACACCATATATTTT.

The rearrangement uses TRBV7-9 and TRBJ1-5; the D gene is possibly TRBD1 (6 bases). This CDR3 has 12 amino acids. Deletions cut 8 bases from V and 3 bases from J, with 8 bases between. Germline CDR1 is SEHNR and CDR2 is FQNEAQ (reference sequence). CDR3 sequence reads: CASGQTNQPQHF. CDR3 bases: TGTGCCAGCGGACAGACCAATCAGCCCCAGCATTTT.

This clone is a singleton in its sample. V gene TRBV10-3 combines with J gene TRBJ1-2, with D possibly TRBD1 on 5 matching bases. This CDR3 has 14 amino acids. Trimming shortened V by 7 bases and J by 7 bases, and 19 bases separated the two germline ends. Per germline, CDR1 ENHRY and CDR2 SYGVKD. CDR3 sequence (DNA): TGTGCCATCACCTCCCAGGGATCACACACTGGCTACACCTTC. Translated: CAITSQGSHTGYTF.

The chain combines TRBV30 with TRBJ2-1; a weak D match, TRBD2 (5 bases). V was cut by 2 bases and J by 1 base, with 9 bases left in between. This CDR3 is built from 14 residues. From germline, CDR1 is GTSNPN and CDR2 SVGIG (reference sequence). Written as DNA, the CDR3 is TGTGCCTGGAGTCCAGGCGGGTCCTACAATGAGCAGTTCTTC. It encodes CAWSPGGSYNEQFF.

The gene calls are TRBV5-5 and TRBJ2-5; perhaps TRBD1 as D (6 bases). The germline V gene has CDR1 SGHKS and CDR2 YYEKEE (reference sequence). This CDR3 spans 15 amino acids. Trimming stripped 4 bases from V and 5 bases from J, with 18 bases between. In DNA, the CDR3 is TGTGCCAGCAGCCCCCGGACTGGGGGCCCGGAGACCCAGTACTTC. Protein: CASSPRTGGPETQYF.

The chain carries TRBV7-8 and TRBJ2-5; D is possibly TRBD2 (6 bases). Germline values: CDR1 SGHVS, CDR2 FQNEAQ. CDR3 length equals 14 residues. Trimming stripped 5 bases from V and 1 base from J, with 11 bases between. The DNA for the CDR3 is TGTGCCAGCAGCCCCACGGAGGGCCAAGAGACCCAGTACTTC. This sequence encodes CASSPTEGQETQYF. The variable domain in full, with the rest retrieved from reference TRBV7-8 and TRBJ2-5, is GAGVSQSPRYKVAKRGQDVALRCDPISGHVSLFWYQQALGQGPEFLTYFQNEAQLDKSGLPSDRFFAERPEGSVSTLKIQRTQQEDSAVYLCASSPTEGQETQYFGPGTRLLVL.

This clone was found once. This chain connects TRBV7-9 to TRBJ1-6; 8 nucleotides line up with TRBD1. Per germline, CDR1 SEHNR and CDR2 FQNEAQ (reference sequence). The V segment lost 4 bases and the J segment 9 bases; nucleotides outside the gene matches: 5. The CDR3 covers 14 residues. CDR3 protein: CASSWGQDSSPLHF. The CDR3 DNA sequence: TGTGCCAGCAGCTGGGGACAGGATTCTTCACCCCTCCACTTT.

The gene calls are TRBV7-9 and TRBJ1-1, with 9 bases fitting TRBD1. This CDR3 has 15 amino acids. Trimming cost V 5 bases and J 5 bases; bases outside gene matches: 9. Germline-derived CDR1 and CDR2 are SEHNR and FQNEAQ (reference sequence). This CDR3 is CASSPTTGGRTEAFF. The CDR3 DNA sequence: TGTGCCAGCAGCCCTACTACAGGGGGCCGGACTGAAGCTTTCTTT.

The chain uses TRBV7-2 and TRBJ1-6; tentative D call: TRBD1 (5 bases). CDR3 length: 17 residues. Germline assignment: CDR1 SGHTA and CDR2 FQGNSA. V shed 1 base and J shed 7 bases, with 17 bases lying between them. The DNA for the CDR3 is TGTGCCAGCAGCTTAGGCGCCCGGACATTACCCAATTCACCCCTCCACTTT. Its translation is CASSLGARTLPNSPLHF.

The chain couples TRBV19 to TRBJ2-1, with 12 bases matching TRBD2. CDR1 and CDR2 from the germline V gene are LNHDA and SQIVND (reference sequence). CDR3 length equals 16 residues. V was clipped by 5 bases and J by 4 bases; unmatched bases: 6. CDR3 loop: CASSPSLAGGYNEQFF. CDR3 in DNA: TGTGCCAGTAGTCCATCTCTAGCGGGGGGGTACAATGAGCAGTTCTTC.

This chain uses TRBV18 with TRBJ1-6, with 7 bases identical to TRBD1. The ends lost 3 bases at V and 8 bases at J; junction bases unmatched: 13. This CDR3 has 17 amino acids. Germline V CDR1 and CDR2: KGHSH, LQKENI. CDR3 coding DNA: TGTGCCAGCTCACCCCGACAGGGTATGGTAGTGGATTCACCCCTCCACTTT. Its translation: CASSPRQGMVVDSPLHF.

The rearrangement uses TRBV5-5 and TRBJ2-1, with 10 bases fitting TRBD2. CDR1 is SGHKS and CDR2 is YYEKEE in the germline V gene (reference sequence). CDR3 length: 17 residues. J gave up 7 bases and V 0 bases, and 10 bases lay outside the gene matches. The CDR3 DNA follows: TGTGCCAGCAGCTTGGAATTAGGGGGACTAGCGAATAATGAGCAGTTCTTC. As protein: CASSLELGGLANNEQFF.

In this sample, this clone turned up once. This chain connects TRBV12-3 or TRBV12-4 to TRBJ1-6; D is possibly TRBD1 (5 bases). The CDR3 is made up of 13 amino acids. V was trimmed by 10 bases and J by 8 bases, leaving 15 bases between them. CDR3 loop: CATGQGPYSPLHF. CDR3 nucleotide sequence: TGTGCCACCGGCCAGGGCCCTTATTCACCCCTCCACTTT.

The rearrangement uses TRBV6-5 and TRBJ2-7, with 8 bases identical to TRBD1. The CDR3 consists of 14 residues. Germline CDR1 and CDR2: MNHEY and SVGAGI. The junction had 9 bases not matched to a gene; V was cut back by 7 bases and J by 4 bases. CDR3 residues: CASNPDRGGYEQYF. The CDR3 DNA follows: TGTGCCAGCAATCCCGACAGGGGAGGATACGAGCAGTACTTC.

This chain joins TRBV7-2 and TRBJ1-5, with no clear D. The V gene's germline CDR1 is SGHTA and CDR2 FQGNSA. CDR3 length equals 14 residues. Trimming cost V 2 bases and J 5 bases, with 10 bases left between them. The CDR3 nucleotides read TGTGCCAGCAGCTTAACTATATCGGATCAGCCCCAGCATTTT. Its protein product is CASSLTISDQPQHF.

This clone appeared a few times. This chain links TRBV4-2 with TRBJ1-4, with D tentatively TRBD1 (5 bases). Germline V gene data show CDR1 as LGHNA and CDR2 as YNFKEQ. The ends were cut back, 0 bases at V and 5 bases at J, with 13 bases in the middle. The CDR3 spans 16 residues. In nucleotides, the CDR3 is TGTGCCAGCAGCCAAGAGAAGCGGGACCAAAATGAAAAACTGTTTTTT. This codes for CASSQEKRDQNEKLFF.

The rearrangement joins TRBV30 to TRBJ2-7; maybe TRBD2 (5 bases). The length of the CDR3 is 12 residues. Germline CDR1 and CDR2: GTSNPN and SVGIG (reference sequence). V was trimmed by 2 bases and J by 5 bases, leaving 10 bases between them. The DNA of the CDR3 is TGTGCCTGGAGTCTCACCGGGGACGAGCAGTACTTC. Its protein is CAWSLTGDEQYF.

This sequence joins TRBV7-2 and TRBJ2-1; TRBD1 aligns across 7 bases. The CDR3 length is 15 residues. Germline loops: CDR1 SGHTA, CDR2 FQGNSA. The ends lost 5 bases at V and 11 bases at J; junction bases unmatched: 15. This chain's CDR3 is CASSPDRSAGTQQFF. CDR3 DNA sequence: TGTGCCAGCAGCCCGGACAGGAGTGCAGGTACTCAGCAGTTCTTC.

V is TRBV9 and J is TRBJ2-7; perhaps TRBD2 as D (5 bases). CDR1 is SGDLS and CDR2 is YYNGEE in the germline V gene. Trimming took 4 bases from V and 6 from J, leaving 20 bases between them. This CDR3 spans 15 amino acids. CDR3 in DNA: TGTGCCAGCAGCCAGTTCCGGGATCTTGCTGGCGAGCAGTACTTC. Protein: CASSQFRDLAGEQYF.

V is TRBV9 and J is TRBJ2-3; the match to TRBD1 covers 7 bases. Germline CDR1 reads SGDLS; CDR2 reads YYNGEE. Trimming took 0 bases from V and 2 from J; bases not matched to a gene: 9. The CDR3 contains 17 residues. The CDR3 coding sequence is TGTGCCAGCAGCGTAGCCGCGGCGCAGGGGGTCACAGATACGCAGTATTTT. It specifies CASSVAAAQGVTDTQYF.

This chain uses TRBV29-1 with TRBJ1-4; D ambiguous. V lost 5 bases to trimming and J lost 7 bases, with 14 bases between them. Germline values: CDR1 SQVTM, CDR2 ANQGSEA. The CDR3 totals 13 residues. The chain's CDR3 is CSVRVVLSEKLFF. Here the CDR3 DNA reads TGCAGCGTTCGAGTGGTCTTGAGTGAAAAACTGTTTTTT. Drawing the rest from reference TRBV29-1 and TRBJ1-4, the complete variable domain is SAVISQKPSRDICQRGTSLTIQCQVDSQVTMMFWYRQQPGQSLTLIATANQGSEATYESGFVIDKFPISRPNLTFSTLTVSNMSPEDSSIYLCSVRVVLSEKLFFGSGTQLSVL.

This chain joins TRBV5-1 and TRBJ1-1; 7 bases fit TRBD1. The CDR3 runs to 16 residues. The germline V gene encodes CDR1 SGHRS and CDR2 YFSETQ. The trim removed 1 base at V and 1 base at J, leaving 7 bases unmatched. The CDR3 DNA sequence: TGCGCCAGCAGCTTGCACTCCGGGACAGAGAACACTGAAGCTTTCTTT. Amino acid sequence: CASSLHSGTENTEAFF. Based on the CDR3 plus reference TRBV5-1 and TRBJ1-1, the full variable domain is KAGVTQTPRYLIKTRGQQVTLSCSPISGHRSVSWYQQTPGQGLQFLFEYFSETQRNKGNFPGRFSGRQFSNSRSEMNVSTLELGDSALYLCASSLHSGTENTEAFFGQGTRLTVV.